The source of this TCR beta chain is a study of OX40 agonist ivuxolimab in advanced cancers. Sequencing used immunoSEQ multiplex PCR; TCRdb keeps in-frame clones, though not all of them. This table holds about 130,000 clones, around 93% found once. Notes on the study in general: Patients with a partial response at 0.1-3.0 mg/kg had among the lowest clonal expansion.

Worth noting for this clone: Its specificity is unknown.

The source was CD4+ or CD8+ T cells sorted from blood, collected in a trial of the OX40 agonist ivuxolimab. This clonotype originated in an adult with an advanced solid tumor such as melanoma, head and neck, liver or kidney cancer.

Here the CDR3 DNA reads TGTGCCAGCTCACCTATCGGGTCCGTGCGACCAGAGACCCAGTACTTC. Translated: CASSPIGSVRPETQYF. The V gene is TRBV18, the J gene TRBJ2-5; D gene uncertain. CDR3 length: 16 residues. Germline V lookup: CDR1 KGHSH, CDR2 LQKENI. Deletions cut 3 bases from V and 4 bases from J, with 18 bases between. Filled out from reference TRBV18 and TRBJ2-5, the complete variable domain reads NAGVMQNPRHLVRRRGQEARLRCSPMKGHSHVYWYRQLPEEGLKFMVYLQKENIIDESGMPKERFSAEFPKEGPSILRIQQVVRGDSAAYFCASSPIGSVRPETQYFGPGTRLLVL.